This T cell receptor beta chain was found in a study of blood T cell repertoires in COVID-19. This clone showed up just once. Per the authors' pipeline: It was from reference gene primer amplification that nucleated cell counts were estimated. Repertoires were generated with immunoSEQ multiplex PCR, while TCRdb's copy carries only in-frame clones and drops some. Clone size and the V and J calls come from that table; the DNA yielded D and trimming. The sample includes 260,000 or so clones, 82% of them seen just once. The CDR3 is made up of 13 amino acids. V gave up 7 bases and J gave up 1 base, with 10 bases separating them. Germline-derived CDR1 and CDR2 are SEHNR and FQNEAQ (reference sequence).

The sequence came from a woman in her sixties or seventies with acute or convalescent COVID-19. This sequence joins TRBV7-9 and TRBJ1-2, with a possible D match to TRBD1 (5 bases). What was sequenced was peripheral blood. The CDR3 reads CASNPQGNYGYTF. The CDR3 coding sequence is TGTGCCAGCAACCCCCAGGGTAACTATGGCTACACCTTC.